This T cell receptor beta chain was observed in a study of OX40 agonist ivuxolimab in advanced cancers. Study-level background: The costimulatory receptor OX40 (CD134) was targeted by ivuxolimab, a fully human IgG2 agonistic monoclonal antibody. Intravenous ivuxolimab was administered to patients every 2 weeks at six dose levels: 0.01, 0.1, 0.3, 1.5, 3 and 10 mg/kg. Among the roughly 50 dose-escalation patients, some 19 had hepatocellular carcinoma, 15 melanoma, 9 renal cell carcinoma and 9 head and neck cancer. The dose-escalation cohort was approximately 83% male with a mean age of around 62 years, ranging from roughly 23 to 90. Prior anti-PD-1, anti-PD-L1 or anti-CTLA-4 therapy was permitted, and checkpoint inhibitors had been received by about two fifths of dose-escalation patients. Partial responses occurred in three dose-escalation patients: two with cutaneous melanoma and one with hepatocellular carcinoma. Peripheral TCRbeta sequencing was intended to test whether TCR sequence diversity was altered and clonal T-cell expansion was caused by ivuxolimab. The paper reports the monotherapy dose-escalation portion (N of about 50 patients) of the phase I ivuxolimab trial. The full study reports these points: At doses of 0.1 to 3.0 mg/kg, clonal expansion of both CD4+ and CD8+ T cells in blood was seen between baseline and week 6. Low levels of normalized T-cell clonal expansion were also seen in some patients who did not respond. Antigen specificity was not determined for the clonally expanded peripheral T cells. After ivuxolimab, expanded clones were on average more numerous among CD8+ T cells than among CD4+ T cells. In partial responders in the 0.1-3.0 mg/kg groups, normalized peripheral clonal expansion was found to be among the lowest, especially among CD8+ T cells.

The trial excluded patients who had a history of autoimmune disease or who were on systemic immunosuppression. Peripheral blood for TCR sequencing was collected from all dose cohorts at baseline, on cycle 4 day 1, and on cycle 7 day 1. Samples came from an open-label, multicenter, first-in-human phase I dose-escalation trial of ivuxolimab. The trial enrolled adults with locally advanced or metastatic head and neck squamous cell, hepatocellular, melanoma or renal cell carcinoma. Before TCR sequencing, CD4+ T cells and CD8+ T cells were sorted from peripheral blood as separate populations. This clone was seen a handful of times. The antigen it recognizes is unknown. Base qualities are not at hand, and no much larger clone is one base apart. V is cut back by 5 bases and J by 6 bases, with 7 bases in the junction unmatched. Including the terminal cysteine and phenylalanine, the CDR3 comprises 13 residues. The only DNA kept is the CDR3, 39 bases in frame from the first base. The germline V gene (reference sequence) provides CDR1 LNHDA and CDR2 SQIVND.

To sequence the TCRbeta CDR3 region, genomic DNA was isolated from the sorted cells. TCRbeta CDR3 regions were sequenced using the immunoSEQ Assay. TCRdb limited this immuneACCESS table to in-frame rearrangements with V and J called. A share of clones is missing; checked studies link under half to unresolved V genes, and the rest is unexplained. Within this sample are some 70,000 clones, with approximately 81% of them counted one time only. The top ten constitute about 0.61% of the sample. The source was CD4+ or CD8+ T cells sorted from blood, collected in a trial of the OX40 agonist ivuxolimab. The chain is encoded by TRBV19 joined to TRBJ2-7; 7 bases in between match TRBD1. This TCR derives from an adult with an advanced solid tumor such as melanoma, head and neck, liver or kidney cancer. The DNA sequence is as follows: TGTGCCAGTAGTGGGACAGAGTTCACCGAGCAGTACTTC. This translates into CASSGTEFTEQYF.